This T cell receptor beta chain came from a study of blood T cell repertoires in COVID-19. The overall study: The origin of the acute and convalescent COVID-19 samples was the United States, Italy and Spain.

The germline gives CDR1 SGHAT, CDR2 FQNNGV. This CDR3 region has 12 residues. V lost 2 bases and J lost 15, with 14 bases in between. Libraries were prepared by immunoSEQ multiplex PCR; TCRdb keeps only in-frame clonotypes and omits some of them. This table has under 95,000 clones, over 75% appearing once. Sequenced: peripheral blood. This clonotype originated in a human donor in a cohort sampled during active COVID-19. The rearrangement joins TRBV11-2 to TRBJ2-1, with D possibly TRBD2 on 6 matching bases. The chain's CDR3 is CASSLYAGLGFF. CDR3 DNA sequence: TGTGCCAGCAGCTTATATGCGGGGTTAGGGTTCTTC.